Listed below are T cell receptor beta chains from one sample, sequenced in a study of cytomegalovirus exposure and HLA in healthy donors. Libraries were prepared by immunoSEQ multiplex PCR; TCRdb keeps only in-frame clonotypes and omits some of them. The table includes about 160,000 clones, roughly three quarters detected once. The sequenced sample was PBMCs. These TCRs come from a man between 18 and 35 years old in good health and CMV-seropositive. The CDR3 runs from the conserved cysteine through the conserved F or W. The D gene is left open where the match is weak. Size tells how often a clone was seen (once, few, many) or the class of an expanded clone, and some rows leave it out.

d_gene	v_gene	j_gene	abundance	CDR3nt	CDR3aa
TRBD2	TRBV9	TRBJ2-3	NA	TGTGCCAGCAGCGTAGAGGGGGGAGGAGCGGGGGCCCCAGATACGCAGTATTTT	CASSVEGGGAGAPDTQYF
TRBD1	TRBV19	TRBJ2-2	NA	TGTGCCAGTAGTAAGGGACAGGGGGCCGGGGAGCTGTTTTTT	CASSKGQGAGELFF
NA	TRBV7-6	TRBJ1-1	NA	TGTGCCAGCAGCTTAGGAGGACAGTTAAACACTGAAGCTTTCTTT	CASSLGGQLNTEAFF
NA	TRBV6-1	TRBJ1-4	NA	TGTGCCAGCAGTAGTTACCGGGGGGAAAAACTGTTTTTT	CASSSYRGEKLFF
TRBD1	TRBV5-1	TRBJ1-2	NA	TGCGCCAGCTCGGAGGAGGGGGCGAGGTACTATGGCTACACCTTC	CASSEEGARYYGYTF
NA	TRBV5-4	TRBJ2-2	NA	TGTGCCAGCAGCTTGGTAGCGGAGCTGAACACCGGGGAGCTGTTTTTT	CASSLVAELNTGELFF
NA	TRBV19	TRBJ2-1	NA	TGTGCCAGTAGTATAGGTCCGGGCAATGAGCAGTTCTTC	CASSIGPGNEQFF
NA	TRBV9	TRBJ1-3	NA	TGTGCCAGCAGCCCGGCCGGGTCCTTCTCTGGAAACACCATATATTTT	CASSPAGSFSGNTIYF
TRBD1	TRBV30	TRBJ1-2	NA	TGTGCCTGGAGACTACAGGGGGCCTGCACCTTC	CAWRLQGACTF
NA	TRBV7-9	TRBJ1-2	NA	TGTGCCAGCAGCGCCCGGACAGCTAACTATGGCTACACCTTC	CASSARTANYGYTF
TRBD2	TRBV12-5	TRBJ2-5	NA	TGTGCTAGTGGTTTGGGTTTAGCGGGGGAAGAGACCCAGTACTTC	CASGLGLAGEETQYF
TRBD2	TRBV29-1	TRBJ2-7	few	TGCAGCGTTGCGTCCAGCGGGGGAAGGTACGAGCAGTACTTC	CSVASSGGRYEQYF
TRBD1	TRBV7-8	TRBJ1-1	NA	TGTGCCAGCAGCCTAAGAACAGGGGGGGGGACCACTGAAGCTTTCTTT	CASSLRTGGGTTEAFF
TRBD1	TRBV18	TRBJ1-6	once	TGTGCCAGCTCACCGGGACAGGCGGGAAAAAATTCACCCCTCCACTTT	CASSPGQAGKNSPLHF
NA	TRBV7-8	TRBJ2-3	NA	TGTGCCAGCAGCCGAACAGCGGAGGCGGGCACAGATACGCAGTATTTT	CASSRTAEAGTDTQYF
NA	TRBV11-2	TRBJ2-3	NA	TGTGCCAGCAGCTTATGGGGCACGGATACGCAGTATTTT	CASSLWGTDTQYF
TRBD1	TRBV7-9	TRBJ1-2	NA	TGTGCCAGCAGCTTACCAGGACAGGGTCGAACGGAAGGCTACACCTTC	CASSLPGQGRTEGYTF
NA	TRBV28	TRBJ2-1	few	TGTGCCAGCAGATCAAGTGGGGACATAGCCTACAATGAGCAGTTCTTC	CASRSSGDIAYNEQFF
NA	TRBV6-5	TRBJ1-6	few	TGTGCCAGCAGTTACTCGGGGGGTTACAATTCACCCCTCCACTTT	CASSYSGGYNSPLHF
TRBD1	TRBV5-4	TRBJ1-2	NA	TGTGCCAGCAGCTCGGGACAGGGCGTCCTGGGTGCGTATGGCTACACCTTC	CASSSGQGVLGAYGYTF
NA	TRBV6-1	TRBJ2-7	NA	TGTGCCAGCAGTGGGGCTTACGAGCAGTACTTC	CASSGAYEQYF
TRBD2	TRBV5-4	TRBJ2-7	NA	TGTGCCAGCAGCCCTGGGGGGGTGAAACCCTACGAGCAGTACTTC	CASSPGGVKPYEQYF
NA	TRBV7-3	TRBJ2-3	NA	TGTGCCAGCAGCTCCTTAGGGTCTAGCTCCACAGATACGCAGTATTTT	CASSSLGSSSTDTQYF
TRBD1	TRBV19	TRBJ1-1	NA	TGTGCCAGTAGTGGGACAGATTTGCTCACTGAAGCTTTCTTT	CASSGTDLLTEAFF
NA	TRBV7-2	TRBJ1-5	NA	TGTGCCAGCAGCCTTGGAGGGGTAGGACAGCCCCAGCATTTT	CASSLGGVGQPQHF
TRBD2	TRBV7-8	TRBJ2-3	few	TGTGCCAGCAGCTTCGGACTAGCGGGGGGGCCGGGGACAGATACGCAGTATTTT	CASSFGLAGGPGTDTQYF
TRBD2	TRBV11-2	TRBJ2-5	NA	TGTGCCAGCAGCCCCCTGGGGCGGGGGGCGCAAGAGACCCAGTACTTC	CASSPLGRGAQETQYF
NA	TRBV2	TRBJ2-6	NA	TGTGCCAGCACCTCAGAGTTCTCTGGGGCCAACGGCCTGACTTTC	CASTSEFSGANGLTF
TRBD2	TRBV29-1	TRBJ2-2	NA	TGCAGCATTAGCGGGGGGGTGGACACCGGGGAGCTGTTTTTT	CSISGGVDTGELFF
TRBD1	TRBV15	TRBJ1-6	NA	TGTGCCACCCACCTCCGGGACAGGGTTAGGGACGGCTATAATTCACCCCTCCACTTT	CATHLRDRVRDGYNSPLHF
NA	TRBV13	TRBJ2-1	NA	TGTGCCAGCAGCTCTACGGTCGGAGACGGTAACTCCTACAATGAGCAGTTCTTC	CASSSTVGDGNSYNEQFF
TRBD1	TRBV5-6	TRBJ1-5	NA	TGTGCCAGCAGCCTCGGACAGGGGAAAGGACAGCCCCAGCATTTT	CASSLGQGKGQPQHF
TRBD1	TRBV7-8	TRBJ2-6	NA	TGTGCCAGCAGCTTAGGACAGGGTTTGTACGGGGCCAACGGCCTGACTTTC	CASSLGQGLYGANGLTF
TRBD1	TRBV9	TRBJ2-1	NA	TGTGCCAGCAGCGTAGTTGGACAGGGGAGGAATGAGCAGTTCTTC	CASSVVGQGRNEQFF
NA	TRBV9	TRBJ2-5	NA	TGTGCCAGCAGCCCCCGGCCCCTGACAGAACAAGAGACCCAGTACTTC	CASSPRPLTEQETQYF
NA	TRBV6-6	TRBJ1-2	NA	TGTGCCAGCAGTACAAGACAAATCTATGGCTACACCTTC	CASSTRQIYGYTF
NA	TRBV11-2	TRBJ2-1	once	TGTGCCAGCAGCTTAGACACAGGAACCGCCTACAATGAGCAGTTCTTC	CASSLDTGTAYNEQFF
NA	TRBV28	TRBJ1-2	NA	TGTGCCAGCAGTCTGGGCCGGTATGGCTACACCTTC	CASSLGRYGYTF
TRBD1	TRBV4-2	TRBJ2-3	NA	TGTGCCAGCAGCCAGTATTCGAGGACAGGGGAGACAGATACGCAGTATTTT	CASSQYSRTGETDTQYF
NA	TRBV19	TRBJ2-5	NA	TGTGCCAGTAGTATTTCCCTAGAGCGCCAAGAGACCCAGTACTTC	CASSISLERQETQYF
NA	TRBV7-8	TRBJ2-2	NA	TGTGCCAGCCAAAAGACAGGCTCGAACACCGGGGAGCTGTTTTTT	CASQKTGSNTGELFF
NA	TRBV18	TRBJ1-4	NA	TGTGCCAGCTCACCATCGGGGGGCTCTGCTAATGAAAAACTGTTTTTT	CASSPSGGSANEKLFF
NA	TRBV4-3	TRBJ1-2	NA	TGCGCCAGCAGCCAACAATTAGGGGTGGACTATGGCTACACCTTC	CASSQQLGVDYGYTF
TRBD1	TRBV6-5	TRBJ2-5	NA	TGTGCCAGCAGCGGGACAGCCCAAGAGACCCAGTACTTC	CASSGTAQETQYF
TRBD2	TRBV18	TRBJ2-5	NA	TGTGCCAGCTCACCGGGACTAGCCCAGATTGCTGGGGAGACCCAGTACTTC	CASSPGLAQIAGETQYF
NA	TRBV5-1	TRBJ2-3	NA	TGCGCCAGCAGGGAGGGGCGACCCACAGATACGCAGTATTTT	CASREGRPTDTQYF
NA	TRBV5-1	TRBJ2-7	NA	TGCGCCAGCAGCCTCACAGGGCCACCCTACGAGCAGTACTTC	CASSLTGPPYEQYF
NA	TRBV7-9	TRBJ2-3	NA	TGTGCCGGACTAAAAGTAGATACGCAGTATTTT	CAGLKVDTQYF
NA	TRBV6-4	TRBJ2-1	few	TGTGCCAGCAGTGAAGGGGGCTCCTACAATGAGCAGTTCTTC	CASSEGGSYNEQFF
NA	TRBV7-9	TRBJ2-7	NA	TGTGCCAGCAGCCTCGGTGTGGACGAGCAGTACTTC	CASSLGVDEQYF